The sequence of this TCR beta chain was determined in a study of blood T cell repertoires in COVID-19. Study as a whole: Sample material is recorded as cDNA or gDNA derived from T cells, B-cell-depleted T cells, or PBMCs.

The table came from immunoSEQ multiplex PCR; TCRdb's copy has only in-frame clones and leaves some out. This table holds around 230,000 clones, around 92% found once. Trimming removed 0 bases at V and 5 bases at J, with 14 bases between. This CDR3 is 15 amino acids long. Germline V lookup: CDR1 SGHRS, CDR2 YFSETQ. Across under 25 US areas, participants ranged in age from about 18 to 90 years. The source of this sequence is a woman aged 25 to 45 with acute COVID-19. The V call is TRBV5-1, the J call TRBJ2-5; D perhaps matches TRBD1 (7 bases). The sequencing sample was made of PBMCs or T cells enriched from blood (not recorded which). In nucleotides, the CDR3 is TGCGCCAGCAGCTTGGAGGGGGCGCGGGGTGAGACCCAGTACTTC. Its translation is CASSLEGARGETQYF.